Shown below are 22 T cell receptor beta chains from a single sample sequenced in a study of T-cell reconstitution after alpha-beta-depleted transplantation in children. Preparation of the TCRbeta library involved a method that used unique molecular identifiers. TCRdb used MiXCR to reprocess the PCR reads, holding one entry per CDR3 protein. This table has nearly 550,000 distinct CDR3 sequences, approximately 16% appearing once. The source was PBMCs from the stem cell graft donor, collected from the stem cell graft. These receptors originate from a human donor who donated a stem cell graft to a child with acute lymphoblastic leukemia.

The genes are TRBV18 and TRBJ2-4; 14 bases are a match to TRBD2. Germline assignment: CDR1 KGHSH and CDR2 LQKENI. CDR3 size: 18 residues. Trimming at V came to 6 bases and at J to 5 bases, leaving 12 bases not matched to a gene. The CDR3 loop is CASSPSWSTSGRENIQYF. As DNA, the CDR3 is TGTGCCAGCTCGCCCTCGTGGTCGACTAGCGGGAGGGAAAACATTCAGTACTTC.

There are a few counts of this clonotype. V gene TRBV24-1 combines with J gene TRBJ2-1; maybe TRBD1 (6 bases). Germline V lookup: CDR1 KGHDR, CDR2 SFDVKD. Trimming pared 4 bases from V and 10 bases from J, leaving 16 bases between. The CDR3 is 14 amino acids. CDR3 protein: CATSEPGTPEEQFF. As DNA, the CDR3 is TGTGCCACCAGTGAGCCGGGGACACCGGAGGAGCAGTTCTTC.

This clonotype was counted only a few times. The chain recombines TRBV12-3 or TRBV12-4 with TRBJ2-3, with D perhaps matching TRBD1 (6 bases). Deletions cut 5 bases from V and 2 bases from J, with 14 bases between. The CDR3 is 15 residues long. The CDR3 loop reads CASSGDTLHTDTQYF. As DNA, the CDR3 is TGTGCCAGCAGTGGGGACACGCTGCACACAGATACGCAGTATTTT.

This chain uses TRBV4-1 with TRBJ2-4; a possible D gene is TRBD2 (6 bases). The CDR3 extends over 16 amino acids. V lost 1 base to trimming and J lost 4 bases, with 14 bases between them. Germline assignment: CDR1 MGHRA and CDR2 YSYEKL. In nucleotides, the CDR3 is TGCGCCAGCAGCCAAGGCGGTGTGGCGGGGAAAAACATTCAGTACTTC. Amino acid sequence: CASSQGGVAGKNIQYF.

The CDR3 loop is CSARGAGVARDYGYTF. The CDR3 nucleotides read TGCAGTGCTAGAGGGGCAGGGGTGGCTAGGGACTATGGCTACACCTTC. This chain uses TRBV20-1 with TRBJ1-2, with D possibly TRBD1 on 6 matching bases. The CDR3 spans 16 residues. Germline V lookup: CDR1 DFQATT, CDR2 SNEGSKA (reference sequence). V was trimmed by 1 base and J by 3 bases, leaving 18 bases between them.

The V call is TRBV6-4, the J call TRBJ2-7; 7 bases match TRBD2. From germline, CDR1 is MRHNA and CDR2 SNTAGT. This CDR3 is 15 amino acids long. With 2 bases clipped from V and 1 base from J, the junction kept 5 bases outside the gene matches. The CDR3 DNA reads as TGTGCCAGCAGTGACCCTGGGAGGGCGTCCTACGAGCAGTACTTC. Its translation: CASSDPGRASYEQYF.

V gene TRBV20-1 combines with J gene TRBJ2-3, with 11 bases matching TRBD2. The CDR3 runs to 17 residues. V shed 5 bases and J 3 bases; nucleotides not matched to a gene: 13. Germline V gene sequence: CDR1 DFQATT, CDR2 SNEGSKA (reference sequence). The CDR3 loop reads CSAPTSGTILGTDTQYF. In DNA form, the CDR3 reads TGCAGTGCTCCGACTAGCGGGACCATCCTAGGAACAGATACGCAGTATTTT.

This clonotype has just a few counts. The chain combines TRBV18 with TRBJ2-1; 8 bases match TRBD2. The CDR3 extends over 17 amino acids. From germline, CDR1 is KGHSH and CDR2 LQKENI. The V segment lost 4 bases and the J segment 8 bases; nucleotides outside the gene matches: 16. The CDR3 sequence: CASSLMAGTSGAHEQFF. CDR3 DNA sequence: TGTGCCAGCTCACTTATGGCCGGGACTAGTGGTGCCCATGAGCAGTTCTTC.

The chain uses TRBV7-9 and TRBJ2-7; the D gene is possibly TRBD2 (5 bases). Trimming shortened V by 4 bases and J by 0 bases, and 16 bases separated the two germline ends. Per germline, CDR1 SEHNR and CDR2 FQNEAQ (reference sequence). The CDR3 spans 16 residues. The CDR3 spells CASSSSSKGSSYEQYF. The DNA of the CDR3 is TGTGCCAGCAGCTCCTCTAGCAAAGGAAGCTCCTACGAGCAGTACTTC.

The CDR3: CASSFLARETQYF. CDR3 nucleotides: TGTGCCAGCAGTTTTTTAGCTAGAGAGACCCAGTACTTC. The chain couples TRBV12-3 or TRBV12-4 to TRBJ2-5; no firm D call. With 3 bases removed from V and 4 bases from J, the gap between germline ends came to 9 bases. This CDR3 is built from 13 residues.

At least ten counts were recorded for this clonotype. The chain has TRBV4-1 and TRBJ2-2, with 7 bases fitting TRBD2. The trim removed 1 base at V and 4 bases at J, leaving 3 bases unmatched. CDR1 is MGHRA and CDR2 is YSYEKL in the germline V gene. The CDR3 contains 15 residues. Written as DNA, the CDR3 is TGCGCCAGCAGCCAAGGACAGCGGGGCACCGGGGAGCTGTTTTTT. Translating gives CASSQGQRGTGELFF.

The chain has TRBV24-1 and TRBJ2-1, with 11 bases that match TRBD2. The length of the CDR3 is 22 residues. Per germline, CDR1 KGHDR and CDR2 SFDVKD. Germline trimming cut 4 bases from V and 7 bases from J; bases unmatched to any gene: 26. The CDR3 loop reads CATSETSGVPQTGTSGRNEQFF. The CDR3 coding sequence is TGTGCCACCAGTGAAACCTCAGGCGTCCCTCAAACCGGGACTAGCGGTAGGAATGAGCAGTTCTTC.

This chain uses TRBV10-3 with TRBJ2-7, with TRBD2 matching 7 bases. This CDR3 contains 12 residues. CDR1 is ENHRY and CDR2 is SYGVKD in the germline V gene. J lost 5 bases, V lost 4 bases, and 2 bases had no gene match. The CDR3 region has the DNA TGTGCCATCAGTGGGACTAGTCACGAGCAGTACTTC. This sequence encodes CAISGTSHEQYF.

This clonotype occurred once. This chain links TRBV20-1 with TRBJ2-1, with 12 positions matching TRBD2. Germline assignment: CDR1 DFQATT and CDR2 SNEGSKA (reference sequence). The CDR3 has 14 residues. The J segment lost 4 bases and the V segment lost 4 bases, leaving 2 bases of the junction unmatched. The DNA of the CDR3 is TGCAGTGCTACACTAGCGGGAGGTTACAATGAGCAGTTCTTC. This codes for CSATLAGGYNEQFF.

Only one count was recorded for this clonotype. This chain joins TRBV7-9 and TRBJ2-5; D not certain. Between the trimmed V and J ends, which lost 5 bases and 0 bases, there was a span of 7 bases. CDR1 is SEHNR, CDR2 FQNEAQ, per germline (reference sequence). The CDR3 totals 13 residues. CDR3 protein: CASSQPNQETQYF. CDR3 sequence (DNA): TGTGCCAGCAGCCAACCGAACCAAGAGACCCAGTACTTC.

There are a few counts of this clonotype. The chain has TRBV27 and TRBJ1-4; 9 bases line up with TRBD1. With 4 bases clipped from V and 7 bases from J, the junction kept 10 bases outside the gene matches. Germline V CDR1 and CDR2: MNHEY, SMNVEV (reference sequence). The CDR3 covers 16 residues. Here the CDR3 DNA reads TGTGCCAGCAGTTCACCGAGCCGGGACAGGGCTGAAAAACTGTTTTTT. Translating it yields CASSSPSRDRAEKLFF.

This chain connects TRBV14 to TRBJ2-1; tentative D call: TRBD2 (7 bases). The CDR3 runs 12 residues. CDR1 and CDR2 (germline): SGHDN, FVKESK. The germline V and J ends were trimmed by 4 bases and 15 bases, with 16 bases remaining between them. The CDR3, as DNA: TGTGCCAGCAGCCCCAGGGGACTAAGGTGGTTCTTC. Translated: CASSPRGLRWFF.

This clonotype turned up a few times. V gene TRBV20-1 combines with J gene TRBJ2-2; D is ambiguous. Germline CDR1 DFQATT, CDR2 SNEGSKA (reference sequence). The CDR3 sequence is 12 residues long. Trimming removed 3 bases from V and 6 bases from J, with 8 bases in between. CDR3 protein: CSASKASGELFF. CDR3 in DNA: TGCAGTGCTAGCAAGGCCTCCGGGGAGCTGTTTTTT.

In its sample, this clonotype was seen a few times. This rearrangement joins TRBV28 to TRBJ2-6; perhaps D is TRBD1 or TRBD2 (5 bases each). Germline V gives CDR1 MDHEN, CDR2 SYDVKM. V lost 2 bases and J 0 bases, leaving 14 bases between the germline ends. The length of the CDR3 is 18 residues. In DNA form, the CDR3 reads TGTGCCAGCAGTTTAAGGGACGAAGGCCGCTCTGGGGCCAACGTCCTGACTTTC. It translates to CASSLRDEGRSGANVLTF.

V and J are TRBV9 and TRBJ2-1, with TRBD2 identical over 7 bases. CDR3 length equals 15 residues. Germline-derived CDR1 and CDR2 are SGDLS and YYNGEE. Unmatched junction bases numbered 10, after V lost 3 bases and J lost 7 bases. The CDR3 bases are TGTGCCAGCAGCGCTCTGGCGGGAGATCTGAATGAGCAGTTCTTC. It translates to CASSALAGDLNEQFF.

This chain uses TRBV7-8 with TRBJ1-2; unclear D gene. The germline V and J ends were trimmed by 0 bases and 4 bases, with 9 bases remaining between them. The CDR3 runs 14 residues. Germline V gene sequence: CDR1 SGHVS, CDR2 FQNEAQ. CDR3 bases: TGTGCCAGCAGCTTAGCCGACAAGGGCTATGGCTACACCTTC. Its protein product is CASSLADKGYGYTF.

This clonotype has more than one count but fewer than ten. The CDR3 is CATSPSSWTVSYEQYF. The CDR3 region has the DNA TGTGCCACCAGCCCCTCTAGCTGGACCGTCTCCTACGAGCAGTACTTC. The chain has TRBV15 and TRBJ2-7; D may be TRBD2 (5 bases). Germline loops: CDR1 LNHNV, CDR2 YYDKDF (reference sequence). Trimming shortened V by 5 bases and J by 0 bases, and 17 bases separated the two germline ends. The CDR3 is made up of 16 amino acids.